This T cell receptor beta chain is drawn from a study of CD8 T cells in ankylosing spondylitis (dated by TCRdb to about 2017). For the wider study: The study set out to find disease-linked TCR variants by profiling T cell receptor beta repertoires in ankylosing spondylitis patients and healthy donors. The full study cohort comprised around 25 ankylosing spondylitis patients and some 110 healthy donors. Peripheral blood was sampled, and synovial fluid was also collected from ankylosing spondylitis patients. The paper's findings and limits, for the study overall: The disease-linked clones were reported to be significantly enriched in matched synovial fluid samples from ankylosing spondylitis patients. The disease-linked clones showed a CD8+ phenotype and occurred at relatively low frequencies in peripheral blood. Blood from ankylosing spondylitis patients appeared to be characterized by a TCR beta motif composed of about eight highly homologous amino acid variants. Some TCR beta motif variants had previously been reported in synovial fluid and blood of reactive arthritis patients, which suggested common disease-initiation mechanisms.

This clonotype was recorded a few times. This clone's antigen is unknown. The sample holds no much larger clone one base away, and base qualities are not on file. These reads were obtained on an Illumina HiSeq 2500. Quantitative 5'-RACE with molecular barcodes was the method used to prepare the TCR beta libraries. The paper's processing steps were these. A new computational method, built on a probabilistic model of VDJ rearrangement, was used to identify disease-linked TCR variants. The raw public data were reprocessed by TCRdb itself: fastp quality trimming at Q25, MiXCR clonotype calling, in-frame beta chains only. All rows with the same CDR3 protein become a single entry with the most common DNA and genes. What appears here as the V and J calls and clone size reflects TCRdb's work, not the paper's. Here the sample has some 250,000 distinct CDR3 sequences; roughly a tenth occur a single time. The ten top clones hold less than 7% of the sample.

Reading from cysteine to phenylalanine, the CDR3 counts 15 amino acids. Just CDR3 DNA is preserved here, 45 bases in frame from base 1. The germline V gene (reference sequence) yields DFQATT for CDR1 and SNEGSKA for CDR2. V ends up 1 base short and J 0 bases short, with an unmatched junction base count of 3. The chain employs TRBV20-1 and TRBJ2-1; 7 bases in between match TRBD2. The receptor comes from a male donor with ankylosing spondylitis or in good health (not recorded which). Sequencing was done on a sample of blood, either unsorted or a sorted T cell fraction (not recorded which). The sequenced DNA: TGCAGTGCTAGAGCTGGCGGGAGCTCCTACAATGAGCAGTTCTTC. This gives the protein CSARAGGSSYNEQFF.